A single sample gave rise to the 4 T cell receptor beta chains below, sequenced in a study of shared clonotypes between healthy human individuals. The table came from immunoSEQ multiplex PCR; TCRdb's copy has only in-frame clones and leaves some out. The repertoire consists of about 2.2 million clones, with 93% occurring once and the leading ten covering about 1.7%. CD8 cells classed as naive were CD45RO-negative and positively selected for CCR7, excluding terminally differentiated effector memory CD45RA+ cells. What was sequenced was naive CD8+ T cells from PBMCs. The receptors derive from a man younger than 35 in good health. Some clones in this sample may be carry-over from other donors' samples.

The chain links TRBV20-1 to TRBJ2-7, with D unclear. The CDR3 totals 11 residues. V lost 7 bases to trimming and J lost 0 bases, with 7 bases between them. The germline gives CDR1 DFQATT, CDR2 SNEGSKA (reference sequence). The DNA for the CDR3 is TGCAGTGGGGGATACTCCTACGAGCAGTACTTC. This codes for CSGGYSYEQYF.

The CDR3 loop reads CASSDGQGLDEQYF. The CDR3 coding sequence is TGTGCCAGCAGTGATGGCCAGGGCCTCGACGAGCAGTACTTC. V and J are TRBV2 and TRBJ2-7; D is possibly TRBD1 (5 bases). CDR1 and CDR2 (germline): SNHLY, FYNNEI. There are 14 residues in the CDR3. Deletions cut 3 bases from V and 5 bases from J, with 14 bases between.

The chain couples TRBV5-6 to TRBJ2-7; no reliable D call. Germline V gene data show CDR1 as SGHDT and CDR2 as YYEEEE. Trimming removed 4 bases at V and 2 bases at J, with 7 bases between. The CDR3 runs 12 residues. The CDR3 bases are TGTGCCAGCAGCGTCCGGGCCTACGAGCAGTACTTC. Amino acid sequence: CASSVRAYEQYF.

The chain employs TRBV19 and TRBJ2-7; the D is unclear. This CDR3 region has 13 residues. Germline V gives CDR1 LNHDA, CDR2 SQIVND (reference sequence). V was pared by 8 bases and J by 4 bases, with 15 bases between. This CDR3 is CASRDSLGYEQYF. The CDR3, as DNA: TGTGCCAGTCGAGATTCACTGGGGTACGAGCAGTACTTC.